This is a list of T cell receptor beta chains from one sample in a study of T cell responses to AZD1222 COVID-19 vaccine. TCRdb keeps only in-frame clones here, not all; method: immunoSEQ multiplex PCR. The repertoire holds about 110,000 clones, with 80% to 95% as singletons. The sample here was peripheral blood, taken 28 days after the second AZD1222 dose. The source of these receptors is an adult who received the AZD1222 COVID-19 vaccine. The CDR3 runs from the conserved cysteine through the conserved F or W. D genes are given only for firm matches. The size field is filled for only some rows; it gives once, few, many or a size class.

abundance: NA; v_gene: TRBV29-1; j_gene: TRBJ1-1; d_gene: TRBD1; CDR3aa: CSVGEGQANEAFF; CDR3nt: TGCAGCGTTGGAGAGGGACAGGCTAACGAAGCTTTCTTT
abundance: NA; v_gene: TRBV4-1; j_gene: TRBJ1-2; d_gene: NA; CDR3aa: CASSQGPGYYGYTF; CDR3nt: TGCGCCAGCAGCCAAGGCCCAGGGTACTATGGCTACACCTTC
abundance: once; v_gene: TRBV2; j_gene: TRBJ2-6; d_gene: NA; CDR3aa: CASRAGSGANVLTF; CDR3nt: TGTGCCAGCAGGGCAGGGTCTGGGGCCAACGTCCTGACTTTC
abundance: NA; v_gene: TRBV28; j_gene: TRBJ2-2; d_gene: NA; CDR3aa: CASSSGGGTGELFF; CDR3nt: TGTGCCAGCAGCTCTGGAGGGGGCACCGGGGAGCTGTTTTTT
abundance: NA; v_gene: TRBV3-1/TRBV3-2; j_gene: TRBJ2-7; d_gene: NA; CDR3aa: CASSQDNDYEQYF; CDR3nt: TGTGCCAGCAGCCAAGACAACGATTACGAGCAGTACTTC
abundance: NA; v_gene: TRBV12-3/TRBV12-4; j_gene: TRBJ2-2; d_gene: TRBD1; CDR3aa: CASRGTGGELFF; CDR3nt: TGTGCCAGCAGGGGGACAGGCGGGGAGCTGTTTTTT
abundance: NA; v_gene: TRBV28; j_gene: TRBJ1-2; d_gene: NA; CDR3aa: CASSPLYGYTF; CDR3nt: TGTGCCAGCAGTCCCCTCTATGGCTACACCTTC
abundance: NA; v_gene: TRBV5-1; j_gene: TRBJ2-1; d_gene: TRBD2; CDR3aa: CASSPGLAETNEQFF; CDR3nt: TGCGCCAGCTCGCCGGGACTAGCGGAAACCAATGAGCAGTTCTTC
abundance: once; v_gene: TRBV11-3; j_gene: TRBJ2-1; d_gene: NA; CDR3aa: CASSLVPNEQFF; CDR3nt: TGTGCCAGCAGCTTAGTTCCTAATGAGCAGTTCTTC
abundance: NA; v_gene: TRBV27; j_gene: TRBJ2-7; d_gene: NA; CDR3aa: CASSLFGGTEQYF; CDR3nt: TGTGCCAGCAGTTTATTTGGTGGGACCGAGCAGTACTTC
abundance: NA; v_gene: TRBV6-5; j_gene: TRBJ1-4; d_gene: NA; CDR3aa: CASSYGGTNKKLFF; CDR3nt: TGTGCCAGCAGTTATGGGGGAACTAATAAAAAACTGTTTTTT
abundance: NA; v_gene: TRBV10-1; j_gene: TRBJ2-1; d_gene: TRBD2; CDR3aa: CASSEGASGGPYNEQFF; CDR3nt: TGCGCCAGCAGTGAGGGGGCTAGCGGGGGGCCCTACAATGAGCAGTTCTTC
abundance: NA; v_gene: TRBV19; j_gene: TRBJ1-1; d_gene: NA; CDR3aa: CASRFGGGTEAFF; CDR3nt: TGTGCCAGCCGATTTGGGGGCGGCACTGAAGCTTTCTTT
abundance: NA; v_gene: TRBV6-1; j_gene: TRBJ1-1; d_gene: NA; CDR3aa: CASSEAGVENTEAFF; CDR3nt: TGTGCCAGCAGTGAAGCGGGGGTGGAGAACACTGAAGCTTTCTTT
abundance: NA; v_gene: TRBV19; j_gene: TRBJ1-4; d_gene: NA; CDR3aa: CASSSGGTKIGKLFF; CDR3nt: TGTGCCAGTAGCTCTGGCGGGACCAAGATCGGAAAACTGTTTTTT
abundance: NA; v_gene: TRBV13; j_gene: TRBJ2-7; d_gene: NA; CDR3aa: CASSSLGAYEQYF; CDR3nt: TGTGCCAGCAGCAGCCTCGGGGCCTACGAGCAGTACTTC
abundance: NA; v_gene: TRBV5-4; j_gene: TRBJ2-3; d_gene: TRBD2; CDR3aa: CASSLTSGASTDTQYF; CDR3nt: TGTGCCAGCAGCTTGACTAGCGGGGCTAGCACAGATACGCAGTATTTT
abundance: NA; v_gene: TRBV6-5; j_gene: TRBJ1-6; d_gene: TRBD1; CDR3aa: CASSPTGVDNSPLHF; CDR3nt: TGTGCCAGCAGTCCCACAGGGGTTGATAATTCACCCCTCCACTTT
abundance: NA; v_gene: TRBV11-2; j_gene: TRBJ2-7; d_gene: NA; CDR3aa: CASKDSYEQYF; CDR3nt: TGTGCCAGTAAGGACTCCTACGAGCAGTACTTC
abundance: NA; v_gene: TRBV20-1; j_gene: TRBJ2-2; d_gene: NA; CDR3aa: CSASLENTGELFF; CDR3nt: TGCAGTGCTAGTTTGGAGAACACCGGGGAGCTGTTTTTT
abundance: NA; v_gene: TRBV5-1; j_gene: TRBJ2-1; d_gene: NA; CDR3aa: CASSFQGEQFF; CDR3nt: TGCGCCAGCAGCTTTCAGGGTGAGCAGTTCTTC
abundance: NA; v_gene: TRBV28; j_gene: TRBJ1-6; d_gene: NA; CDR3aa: CAVSEFSYNSPLHF; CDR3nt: TGTGCCGTTTCGGAGTTCTCCTATAATTCACCCCTCCACTTT
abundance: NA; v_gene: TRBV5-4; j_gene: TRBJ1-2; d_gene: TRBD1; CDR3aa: CASSLTGTGAGYTF; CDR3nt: TGTGCCAGCAGCTTGACCGGGACAGGGGCTGGCTACACCTTC
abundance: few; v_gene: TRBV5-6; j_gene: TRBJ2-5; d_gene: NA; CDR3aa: CASSPSWDGRQETQYF; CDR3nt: TGTGCCAGCAGCCCGAGCTGGGACGGCCGCCAAGAGACCCAGTACTTC
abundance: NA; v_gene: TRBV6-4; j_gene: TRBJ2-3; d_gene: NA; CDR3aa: CASSPGATDTQYF; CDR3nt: TGTGCCAGCAGTCCGGGGGCCACAGATACGCAGTATTTT
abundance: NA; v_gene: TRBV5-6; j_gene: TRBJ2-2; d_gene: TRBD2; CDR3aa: CASSPGGNTGELFF; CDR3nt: TGTGCCAGCAGCCCGGGGGGGAACACCGGGGAGCTGTTTTTT
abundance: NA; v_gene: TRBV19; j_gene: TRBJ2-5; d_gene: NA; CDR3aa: CASSARTGETQYF; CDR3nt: TGTGCCAGTAGTGCCCGTACGGGGGAGACCCAGTACTTC
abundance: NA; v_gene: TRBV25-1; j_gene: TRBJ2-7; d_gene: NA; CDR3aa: CASSVEGIAYEQYF; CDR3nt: TGTGCCAGCAGTGTGGAGGGAATCGCCTACGAGCAGTACTTC
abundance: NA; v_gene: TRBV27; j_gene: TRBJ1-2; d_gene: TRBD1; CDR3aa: CASSSHRDSNYGYTF; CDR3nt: TGTGCCAGCAGTTCTCACCGGGACAGTAACTATGGCTACACCTTC
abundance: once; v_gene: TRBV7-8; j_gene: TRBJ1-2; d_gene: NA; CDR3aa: CASSLGKGYTF; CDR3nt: TGTGCCAGCAGCTTAGGGAAAGGCTACACCTTC
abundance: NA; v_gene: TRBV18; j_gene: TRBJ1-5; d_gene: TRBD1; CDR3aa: CASSPGQGKQPQHF; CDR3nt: TGTGCCAGCTCACCAGGACAGGGAAAACAGCCCCAGCATTTT
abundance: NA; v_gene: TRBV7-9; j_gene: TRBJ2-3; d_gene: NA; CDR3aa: CASSFNGGSSTDTQYF; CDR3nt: TGTGCCAGCAGCTTCAACGGGGGCTCTAGCACAGATACGCAGTATTTT
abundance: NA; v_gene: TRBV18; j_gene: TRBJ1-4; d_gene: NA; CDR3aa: CASSQGLTNEKLFF; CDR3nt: TGTGCCAGCTCACAGGGGTTGACTAATGAAAAACTGTTTTTT
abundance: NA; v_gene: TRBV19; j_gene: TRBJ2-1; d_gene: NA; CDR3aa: CASTNLGANEQFF; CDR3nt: TGTGCCAGTACGAATCTAGGGGCGAATGAGCAGTTCTTC
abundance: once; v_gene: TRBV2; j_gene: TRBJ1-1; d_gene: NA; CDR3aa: CASHLSDKNTEAFF; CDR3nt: TGTGCCAGTCACCTATCGGACAAAAACACTGAAGCTTTCTTT
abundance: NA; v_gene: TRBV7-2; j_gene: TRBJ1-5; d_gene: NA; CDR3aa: CASSLQVSGNQPQHF; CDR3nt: TGTGCCAGCAGCTTACAGGTGAGCGGCAATCAGCCCCAGCATTTT
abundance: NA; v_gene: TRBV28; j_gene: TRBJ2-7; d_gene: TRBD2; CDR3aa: CASSALLAGIYEQYF; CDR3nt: TGTGCCAGCAGTGCATTACTAGCGGGGATTTACGAGCAGTACTTC
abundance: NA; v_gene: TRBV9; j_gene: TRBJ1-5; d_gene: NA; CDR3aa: CASSVAGSNQPQHF; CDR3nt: TGTGCCAGCAGCGTAGCGGGGAGCAATCAGCCCCAGCATTTT
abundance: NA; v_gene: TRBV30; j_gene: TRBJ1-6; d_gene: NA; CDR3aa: CACTGSDSPLHF; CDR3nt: TGTGCCTGTACAGGGAGTGATTCACCCCTCCACTTT
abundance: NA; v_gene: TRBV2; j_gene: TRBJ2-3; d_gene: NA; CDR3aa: CASSDGGTDTQYF; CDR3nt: TGTGCCAGCAGTGATGGGGGCACAGATACGCAGTATTTT
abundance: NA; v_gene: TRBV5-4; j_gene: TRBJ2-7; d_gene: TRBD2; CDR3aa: CASSFGRGFYEQYF; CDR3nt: TGTGCCAGCAGCTTCGGGCGGGGGTTCTACGAGCAGTACTTC
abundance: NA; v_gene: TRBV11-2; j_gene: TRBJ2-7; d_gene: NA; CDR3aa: CASSLLIPYEQYF; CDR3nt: TGTGCCAGCAGCTTGCTAATCCCCTACGAGCAGTACTTC
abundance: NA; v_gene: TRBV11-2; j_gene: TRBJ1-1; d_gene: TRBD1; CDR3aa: CASSSSQAGGHTEAFF; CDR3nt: TGTGCCAGCAGCTCTTCTCAGGCAGGGGGCCATACTGAAGCTTTCTTT
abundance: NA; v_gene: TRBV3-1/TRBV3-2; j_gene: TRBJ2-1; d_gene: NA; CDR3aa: CASSHLANGYNEQFF; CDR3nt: TGTGCCAGCAGCCACCTAGCGAACGGGTACAATGAGCAGTTCTTC
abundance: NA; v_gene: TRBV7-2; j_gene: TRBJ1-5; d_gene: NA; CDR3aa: CASSLSESPNQPQHF; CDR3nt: TGTGCCAGCAGCTTGAGCGAGAGCCCAAATCAGCCCCAGCATTTT
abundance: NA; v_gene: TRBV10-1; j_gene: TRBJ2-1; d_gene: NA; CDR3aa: CASSSLDLSQPDEQFF; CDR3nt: TGCGCCAGCAGTTCCCTCGACTTATCTCAGCCGGATGAGCAGTTCTTC
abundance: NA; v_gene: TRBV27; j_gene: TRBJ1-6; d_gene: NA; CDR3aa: CASSALRAGGSYNSPLHF; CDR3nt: TGTGCCAGCAGTGCCCTCCGGGCCGGCGGCTCCTATAATTCACCCCTCCACTTT
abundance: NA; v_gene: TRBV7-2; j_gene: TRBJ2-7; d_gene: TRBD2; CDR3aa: CASSSMWSGRSYEQYF; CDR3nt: TGTGCCAGCAGCTCGATGTGGAGCGGGAGGTCCTACGAGCAGTACTTC
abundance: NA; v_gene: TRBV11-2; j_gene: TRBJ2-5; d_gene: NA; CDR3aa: CASSVSRGVGVLETQYF; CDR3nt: TGTGCCAGCAGCGTTAGTCGTGGGGTGGGGGTGTTAGAGACCCAGTACTTC
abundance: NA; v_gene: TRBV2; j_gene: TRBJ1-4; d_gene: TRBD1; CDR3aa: CASRLGQNFNEKLFF; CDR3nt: TGTGCCAGCAGGCTGGGACAGAACTTTAATGAAAAACTGTTTTTT
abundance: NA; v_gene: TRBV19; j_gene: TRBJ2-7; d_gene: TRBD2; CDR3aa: CASSAAGGAGAYEQYF; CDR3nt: TGTGCCAGTAGTGCCGCGGGGGGGGCAGGAGCCTACGAGCAGTACTTC
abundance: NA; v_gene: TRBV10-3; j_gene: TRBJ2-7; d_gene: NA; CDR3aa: CAISESRDEQYF; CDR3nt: TGTGCCATCAGTGAGTCGAGGGACGAGCAGTACTTC
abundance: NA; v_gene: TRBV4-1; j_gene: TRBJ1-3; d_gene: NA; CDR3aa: CASSQDWSGGRNTIYF; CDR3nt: TGCGCCAGCAGCCAAGATTGGTCCGGTGGAAGGAACACCATATATTTT
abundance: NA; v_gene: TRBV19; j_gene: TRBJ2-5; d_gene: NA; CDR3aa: CASSKVDTVQETQYF; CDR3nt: TGTGCCAGTAGTAAGGTGGACACCGTTCAAGAGACCCAGTACTTC
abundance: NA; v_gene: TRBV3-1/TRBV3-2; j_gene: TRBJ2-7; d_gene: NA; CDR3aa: CASSLAGPTYEQYF; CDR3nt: TGTGCCAGCAGCCTTGCTGGACCCACCTACGAGCAGTACTTC
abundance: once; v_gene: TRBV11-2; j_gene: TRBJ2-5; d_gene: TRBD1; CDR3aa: CASSLNRGTQETQYF; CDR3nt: TGTGCCAGCAGTTTGAACAGGGGCACACAAGAGACCCAGTACTTC
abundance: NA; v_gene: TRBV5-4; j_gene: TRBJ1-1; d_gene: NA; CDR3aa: CASSLGFGNTEAFF; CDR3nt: TGTGCCAGCAGTTTGGGATTTGGGAACACTGAAGCTTTCTTT
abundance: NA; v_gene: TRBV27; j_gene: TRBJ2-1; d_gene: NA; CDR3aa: CASSLSRLAANEQFF; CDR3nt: TGTGCCAGCAGTTTATCTCGGCTAGCTGCCAATGAGCAGTTCTTC
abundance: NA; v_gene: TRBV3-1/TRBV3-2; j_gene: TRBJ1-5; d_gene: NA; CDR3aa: CASSQDRDQPQHF; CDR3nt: TGTGCCAGCAGCCAAGATCGAGATCAGCCCCAGCATTTT
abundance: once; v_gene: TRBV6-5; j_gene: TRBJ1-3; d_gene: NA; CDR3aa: CASGEGPGNTIYF; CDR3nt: TGTGCCTCAGGAGAGGGCCCCGGAAACACCATATATTTT